The 11 T cell receptor beta chains reported below all come from one sample, sequenced in a study of cytomegalovirus exposure and HLA in healthy donors. PCR amplification relied on 60 Vbeta primers (plus 13 Jbeta primers). Clones were read by immunoSEQ multiplex PCR, and TCRdb kept only the in-frame ones, dropping some. The repertoire holds approximately 200,000 clones, with roughly 74% as singletons. Sample: PBMCs. These receptors came from a woman aged 25 to 39 in good health and CMV-seropositive.

The chain employs TRBV10-1 and TRBJ1-1, with D possibly being TRBD1 (5 bases). CDR3 length equals 11 residues. Germline assignment: CDR1 WNHNN and CDR2 SYGVQD (reference sequence). Trimming removed 5 bases from V and 11 bases from J, with 12 bases in between. The CDR3 bases are TGCGCCAGCAGTAAAGGGGAATGGGCTTTCTTT. It encodes CASSKGEWAFF.

Only a few counts were recorded for this clone. The rearrangement uses TRBV6-6 and TRBJ2-1; 14 bases align to TRBD2. The V segment lost 10 bases and the J segment 10 bases; nucleotides outside the gene matches: 9. Germline V gene data show CDR1 as MNHNY and CDR2 as SVGAGI (reference sequence). This CDR3 is built from 14 residues. Here the CDR3 DNA reads TGTGCCACCGGACTAGCGGGAGGAGTTAGGGAGCAGTTCTTC. Amino acid sequence: CATGLAGGVREQFF.

The V and J genes are TRBV4-1 and TRBJ2-3; 11 bases match TRBD2. The germline V gene encodes CDR1 MGHRA and CDR2 YSYEKL. This CDR3 has 17 residues. With V trimmed by 2 bases and J by 7 bases, 11 bases remained unmatched. The CDR3 protein is CASSQPPLAGVPNTQYF. DNA for the CDR3: TGCGCCAGCAGCCAACCGCCACTAGCGGGGGTGCCGAATACGCAGTATTTT.

The chain employs TRBV6-5 and TRBJ2-7; D ambiguous. The germline V and J ends were trimmed by 5 bases and 3 bases, with 11 bases remaining between them. The V gene's germline CDR1 is MNHEY and CDR2 SVGAGI. The CDR3 extends over 13 amino acids. CDR3 in amino acids: CASSELVYYEQYF. Written as DNA, the CDR3 is TGTGCCAGCAGTGAGTTGGTCTACTACGAGCAGTACTTC.

The genes are TRBV5-1 and TRBJ1-3, with a tentative D call TRBD1 (6 bases). This CDR3 is 19 amino acids long. The V gene's germline CDR1 is SGHRS and CDR2 YFSETQ. V lost 4 bases to trimming and J lost 1 base, with 24 bases between them. The CDR3: CASSAPRGSGSLSGNTIYF. In DNA, the CDR3 is TGCGCCAGCAGCGCCCCTAGGGGGTCGGGTAGTCTATCTGGAAACACCATATATTTT.

The chain links TRBV13 to TRBJ2-5; the match to TRBD1 covers 7 bases. Losses at the gene ends were 5 bases for V and 5 bases for J; bases not matched to a gene: 8. CDR1 PRHDT and CDR2 FYEKMQ come from the germline V gene (reference sequence). CDR3 size: 14 residues. CDR3 in amino acids: CASSTGDSGETQYF. CDR3 coding DNA: TGTGCCAGCAGCACCGGGGACAGTGGTGAGACCCAGTACTTC.

The V call is TRBV2, the J call TRBJ1-1; D call uncertain. This CDR3 is built from 12 residues. Germline CDR1 and CDR2: SNHLY and FYNNEI. The ends were cut back, 6 bases at V and 1 base at J, with 6 bases in the middle. Here the CDR3 DNA reads TGTGCCAGCAGCGACACGAACACTGAAGCTTTCTTT. As protein: CASSDTNTEAFF.

The chain recombines TRBV2 with TRBJ1-1; TRBD1 is a possible D gene (5 bases). CDR1 is SNHLY, CDR2 FYNNEI, per germline. This CDR3 region has 12 residues. V was trimmed by 7 bases and J by 5 bases, leaving 11 bases between them. The CDR3 loop is CASNGGGTEAFF. The CDR3 DNA reads as TGTGCCAGCAATGGCGGGGGAACTGAAGCTTTCTTT.

This clone was counted a few times. This chain links TRBV6-5 with TRBJ1-1; the D gene is possibly TRBD1 (6 bases). V lost 7 bases and J lost 4, with 16 bases in between. The CDR3 sequence is 14 residues long. Germline lookup yields CDR1 MNHEY and CDR2 SVGAGI. The CDR3 DNA reads TGTGCCAGCACCTTCGGCAGGGGATTCACTGAAGCTTTCTTT. This gives the protein CASTFGRGFTEAFF.

J is TRBJ2-3 and V is TRBV19; 7 bases fit TRBD2. The germline V gene encodes CDR1 LNHDA and CDR2 SQIVND (reference sequence). This CDR3 is built from 15 residues. V lost 5 bases to trimming and J lost 0 bases; unmatched junction nucleotides: 5. Here the CDR3 reads CASSSTSRSTDTQYF. CDR3 in DNA: TGTGCCAGTAGTTCGACTAGCAGGAGCACAGATACGCAGTATTTT.

This clone was seen a single time. The CDR3, as DNA: TGTGCCAGCAGCTCGGTAAGCTCCTACAATGAGCAGTTCTTC. It yields the protein CASSSVSSYNEQFF. The chain carries TRBV5-6 and TRBJ2-1; D gene uncertain. This CDR3 has 14 amino acids. V shed 3 bases and J shed 0 bases, with 7 bases lying between them. The germline V gene encodes CDR1 SGHDT and CDR2 YYEEEE.